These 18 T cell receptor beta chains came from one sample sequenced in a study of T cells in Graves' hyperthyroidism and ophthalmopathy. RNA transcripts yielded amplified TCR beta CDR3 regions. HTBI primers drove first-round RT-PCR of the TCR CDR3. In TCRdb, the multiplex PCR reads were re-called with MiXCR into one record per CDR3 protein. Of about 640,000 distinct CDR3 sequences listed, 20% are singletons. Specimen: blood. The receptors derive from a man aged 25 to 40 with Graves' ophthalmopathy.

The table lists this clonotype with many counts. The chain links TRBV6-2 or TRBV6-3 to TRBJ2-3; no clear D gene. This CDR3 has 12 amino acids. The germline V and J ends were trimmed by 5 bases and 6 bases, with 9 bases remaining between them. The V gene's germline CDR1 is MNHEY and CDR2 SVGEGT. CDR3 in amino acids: CASSTSRDTQYF. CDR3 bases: TGTGCCAGCAGTACCTCTAGGGATACGCAGTATTTT.

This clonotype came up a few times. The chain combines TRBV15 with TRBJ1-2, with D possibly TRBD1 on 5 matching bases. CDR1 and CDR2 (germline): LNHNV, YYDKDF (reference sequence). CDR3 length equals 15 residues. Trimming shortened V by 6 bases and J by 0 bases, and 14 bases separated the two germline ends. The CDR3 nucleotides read TGTGCCACCAGAGGTGGTGGAGGGGCTAACTATGGCTACACCTTC. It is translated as CATRGGGGANYGYTF.

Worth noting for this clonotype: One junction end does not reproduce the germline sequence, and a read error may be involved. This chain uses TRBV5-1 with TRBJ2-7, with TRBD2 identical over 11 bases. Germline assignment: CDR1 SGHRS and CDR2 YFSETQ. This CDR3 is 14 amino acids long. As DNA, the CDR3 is TGTGCCAGCAGCAATAGCGGGAGGGCGAGGGAGCAGTACTTC. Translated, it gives CASSNSGRAREQYF.

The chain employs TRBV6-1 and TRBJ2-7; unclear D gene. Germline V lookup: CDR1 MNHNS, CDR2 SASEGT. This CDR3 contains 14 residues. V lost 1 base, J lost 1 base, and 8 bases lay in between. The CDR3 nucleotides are TGTGCCAGCAGTGAAGAACTGATTTCCTACGAGCAGTACTTC. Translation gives CASSEELISYEQYF.

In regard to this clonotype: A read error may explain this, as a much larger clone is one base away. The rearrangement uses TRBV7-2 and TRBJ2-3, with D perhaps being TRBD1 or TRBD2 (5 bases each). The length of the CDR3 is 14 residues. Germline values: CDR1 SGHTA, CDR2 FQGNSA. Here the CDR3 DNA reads TGTGCCAGCAGCTTAGACAGCGGTACAGGTACGCAGTATTTT. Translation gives CASSLDSGTGTQYF.

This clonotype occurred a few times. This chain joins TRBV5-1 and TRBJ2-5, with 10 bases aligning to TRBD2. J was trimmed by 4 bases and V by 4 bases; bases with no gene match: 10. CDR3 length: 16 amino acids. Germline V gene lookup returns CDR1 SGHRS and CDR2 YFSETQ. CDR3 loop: CASSRPAGGPSETQYF. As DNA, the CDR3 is TGCGCCAGCAGCCGCCCAGCGGGAGGGCCGTCAGAGACCCAGTACTTC.

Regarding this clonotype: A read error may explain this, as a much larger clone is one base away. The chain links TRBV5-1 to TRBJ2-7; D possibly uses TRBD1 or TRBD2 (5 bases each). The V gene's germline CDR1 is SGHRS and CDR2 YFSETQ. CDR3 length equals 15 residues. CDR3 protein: CAGSLDLQGPYEQYF. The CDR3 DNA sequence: TGCGCCGGCAGCTTGGATCTTCAGGGACCCTACGAGCAGTACTTC.

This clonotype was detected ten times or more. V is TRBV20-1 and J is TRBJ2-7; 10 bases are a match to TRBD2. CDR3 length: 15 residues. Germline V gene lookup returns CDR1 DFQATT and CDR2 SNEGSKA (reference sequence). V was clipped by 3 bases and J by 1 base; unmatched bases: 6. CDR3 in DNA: TGCAGTGCTAGGGTTAGCGGGAGGCGGTCCTACGAGCAGTACTTC. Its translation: CSARVSGRRSYEQYF.

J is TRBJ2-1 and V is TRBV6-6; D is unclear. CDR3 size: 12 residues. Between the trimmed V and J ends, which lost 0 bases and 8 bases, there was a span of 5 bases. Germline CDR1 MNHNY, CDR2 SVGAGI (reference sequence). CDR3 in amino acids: CASSYSADEQFF. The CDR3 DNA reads TGTGCCAGCAGTTACTCCGCGGATGAGCAGTTCTTC.

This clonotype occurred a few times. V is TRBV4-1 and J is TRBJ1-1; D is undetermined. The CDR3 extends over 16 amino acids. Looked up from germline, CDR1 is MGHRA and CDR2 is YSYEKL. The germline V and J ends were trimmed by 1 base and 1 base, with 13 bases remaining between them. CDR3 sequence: CASSQGAGLKNTEAFF. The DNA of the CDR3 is TGCGCCAGCAGCCAAGGCGCCGGGCTCAAGAACACTGAAGCTTTCTTT.

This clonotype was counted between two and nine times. The CDR3 nucleotides are TGTGCCTGGAGCTTTAACGGGGGCAATGAGCAGTTCTTC. This codes for CAWSFNGGNEQFF. The chain carries TRBV30 and TRBJ2-1, with D tentatively TRBD2 (6 bases). This CDR3 is built from 13 residues. V was shortened by 3 bases and J by 6 bases, with 12 bases between the two germline ends. Per the germline V gene, CDR1 is GTSNPN and CDR2 is SVGIG (reference sequence). Filled out from reference TRBV30 and TRBJ2-1, the complete variable domain reads SQTIHQWPATLVQPVGSPLSLECTVEGTSNPNLYWYRQAAGRGLQLLFYSVGIGQISSEVPQNLSASRPQDRQFILSSKKLLLSDSGFYLCAWSFNGGNEQFFGPGTRLTVL.

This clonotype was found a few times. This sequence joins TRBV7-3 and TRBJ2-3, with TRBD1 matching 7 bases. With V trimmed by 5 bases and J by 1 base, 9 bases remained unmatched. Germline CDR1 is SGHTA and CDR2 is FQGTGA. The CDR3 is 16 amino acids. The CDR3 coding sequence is TGTGCCAGCAGCGCCACAGGGGAAGTCGGCACAGATACGCAGTATTTT. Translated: CASSATGEVGTDTQYF.

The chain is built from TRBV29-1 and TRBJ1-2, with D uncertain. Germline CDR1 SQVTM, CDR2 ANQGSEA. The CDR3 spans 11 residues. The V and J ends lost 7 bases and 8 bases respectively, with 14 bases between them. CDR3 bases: TGCAGCGCAAGACGGAGGGTCGGCTACACCTTC. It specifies CSARRRVGYTF. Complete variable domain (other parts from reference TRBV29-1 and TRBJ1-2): SAVISQKPSRDICQRGTSLTIQCQVDSQVTMMFWYRQQPGQSLTLIATANQGSEATYESGFVIDKFPISRPNLTFSTLTVSNMSPEDSSIYLCSARRRVGYTFGSGTRLTVV.

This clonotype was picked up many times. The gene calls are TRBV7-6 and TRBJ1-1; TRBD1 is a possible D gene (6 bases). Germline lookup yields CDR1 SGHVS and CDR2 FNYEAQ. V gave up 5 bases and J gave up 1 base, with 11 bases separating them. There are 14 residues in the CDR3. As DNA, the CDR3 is TGTGCCAGCAGCGTGGGGGGCGAGAACACTGAAGCTTTCTTT. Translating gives CASSVGGENTEAFF.

The CDR3 spells CASSQDPFMGGRADGELFF. The DNA of the CDR3 is TGTGCCAGCAGCCAAGACCCGTTTATGGGCGGGAGGGCGGACGGGGAGCTGTTTTTT. The chain combines TRBV4-2 with TRBJ2-2; 9 bases are shared with TRBD2. Trimming cost V 0 bases and J 7 bases; bases outside gene matches: 15. Germline V lookup: CDR1 LGHNA, CDR2 YNFKEQ. The CDR3 totals 19 residues.

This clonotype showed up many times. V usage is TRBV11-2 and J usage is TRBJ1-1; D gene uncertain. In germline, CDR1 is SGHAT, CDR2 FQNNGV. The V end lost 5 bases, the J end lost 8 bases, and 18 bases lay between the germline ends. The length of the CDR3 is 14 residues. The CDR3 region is CASSGRDTVLEAFF. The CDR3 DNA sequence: TGTGCCAGCAGCGGAAGGGATACAGTACTGGAAGCTTTCTTT.

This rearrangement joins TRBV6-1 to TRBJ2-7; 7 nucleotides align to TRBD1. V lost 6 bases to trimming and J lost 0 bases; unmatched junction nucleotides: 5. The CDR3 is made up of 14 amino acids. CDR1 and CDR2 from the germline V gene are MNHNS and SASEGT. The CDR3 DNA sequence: TGTGCCAGCAGGAGACAGGGATTCTCCTACGAGCAGTACTTC. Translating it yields CASRRQGFSYEQYF.

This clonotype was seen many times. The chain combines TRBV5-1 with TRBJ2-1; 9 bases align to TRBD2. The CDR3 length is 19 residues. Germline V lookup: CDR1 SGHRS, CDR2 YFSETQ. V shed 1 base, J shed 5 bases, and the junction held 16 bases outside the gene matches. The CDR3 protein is CASSLFPPFAGGPDNEQFF. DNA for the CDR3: TGCGCCAGCAGCTTGTTTCCGCCATTCGCGGGAGGGCCTGACAATGAGCAGTTCTTC.